Listed below are T cell receptor beta chains from one sample, sequenced in a study of blood T cell repertoires in COVID-19. The assay was immunoSEQ multiplex PCR, and TCRdb's table has in-frame clones only and misses some. The data contain approximately 160,000 clones, 90% to 95% of them singletons. The source material was peripheral blood. All receptors derive from a man between 50 and 59 years old with acute or convalescent COVID-19. The CDR3 runs from the conserved cysteine through the conserved F or W. The order of the fields is CDR3 protein, CDR3 DNA, D gene, V gene, clone size, J gene. D genes are given only for firm matches. Not every row has a clone size; where given, it reads once, few, many or a size class.

CDR3aa: CASSFTSDIHEQYF
CDR3nt: TGTGCCAGCAGCTTCACCTCTGACATCCACGAGCAGTACTTC
d_gene: NA
v_gene: TRBV7-9
abundance: NA
j_gene: TRBJ2-7

CDR3aa: CASSATTDSYEQYF
CDR3nt: TGCGCCAGCAGCGCAACTACTGACTCCTACGAGCAGTACTTC
d_gene: NA
v_gene: TRBV5-1
abundance: NA
j_gene: TRBJ2-7

CDR3aa: CSVERDRAYNEQFF
CDR3nt: TGCAGCGTTGAGAGAGACAGGGCTTACAATGAGCAGTTCTTC
d_gene: TRBD1
v_gene: TRBV29-1
abundance: NA
j_gene: TRBJ2-1

CDR3aa: CASSRTGTANQPQHF
CDR3nt: TGTGCCAGTAGCCGGACAGGCACAGCCAATCAGCCCCAGCATTTT
d_gene: TRBD1
v_gene: TRBV19
abundance: NA
j_gene: TRBJ1-5

CDR3aa: CASSHRPGGWDSPLHF
CDR3nt: TGCGCCAGCAGCCACCGACCTGGGGGCTGGGATTCACCCCTCCACTTT
d_gene: NA
v_gene: TRBV4-3
abundance: NA
j_gene: TRBJ1-6

CDR3aa: CASSILGSGYEQYF
CDR3nt: TGTGCCAGTAGTATTTTAGGTAGCGGCTACGAGCAGTACTTC
d_gene: NA
v_gene: TRBV19
abundance: NA
j_gene: TRBJ2-7

CDR3aa: CASSQGLAGGHPGELFF
CDR3nt: TGTGCCAGCAGCCAAGGACTAGCGGGGGGGCATCCCGGGGAGCTGTTTTTT
d_gene: TRBD2
v_gene: TRBV4-2
abundance: NA
j_gene: TRBJ2-2

CDR3aa: CASSVGSGNEQFF
CDR3nt: TGTGCCAGCAGCGTAGGGAGCGGGAATGAGCAGTTCTTC
d_gene: NA
v_gene: TRBV9
abundance: once
j_gene: TRBJ2-1

CDR3aa: CATSGTGRKEKLFF
CDR3nt: TGTGCCACCAGTGGGACAGGGCGAAAGGAAAAACTATTTTTT
d_gene: TRBD1
v_gene: TRBV24-1
abundance: NA
j_gene: TRBJ1-4

CDR3aa: CASSPRDSTGELFF
CDR3nt: TGTGCCAGCAGCCCCCGGGACAGCACCGGGGAGCTGTTTTTT
d_gene: TRBD1
v_gene: TRBV3-1/TRBV3-2
abundance: NA
j_gene: TRBJ2-2

CDR3aa: CATIAGTGSYEQYF
CDR3nt: TGTGCCACCATCGCAGGGACAGGCTCCTACGAGCAGTACTTC
d_gene: TRBD1
v_gene: TRBV2
abundance: NA
j_gene: TRBJ2-7

CDR3aa: CASSFRPLAGETQYF
CDR3nt: TGTGCCAGCAGTTTCCGACCTTTGGCGGGAGAGACCCAGTACTTC
d_gene: NA
v_gene: TRBV27
abundance: NA
j_gene: TRBJ2-5

CDR3aa: CASSKKLAGGETQYF
CDR3nt: TGTGCCAGCAGCAAAAAACTAGCGGGCGGTGAGACCCAGTACTTC
d_gene: TRBD2
v_gene: TRBV5-4
abundance: NA
j_gene: TRBJ2-5

CDR3aa: CASTPFATNEKLFF
CDR3nt: TGTGCCAGCACCCCGTTTGCAACTAATGAAAAACTGTTTTTT
d_gene: NA
v_gene: TRBV7-6
abundance: NA
j_gene: TRBJ1-4

CDR3aa: CASSLFTGYAFF
CDR3nt: TGTGCCAGCAGCTTATTTACGGGTTACGCTTTCTTT
d_gene: NA
v_gene: TRBV7-9
abundance: NA
j_gene: TRBJ1-1

CDR3aa: CASRQGSTDTQYF
CDR3nt: TGTGCCAGCAGACAGGGGAGTACAGATACGCAGTATTTT
d_gene: TRBD1
v_gene: TRBV12-3/TRBV12-4
abundance: NA
j_gene: TRBJ2-3

CDR3aa: CASRTGGAGADTQYF
CDR3nt: TGTGCCAGCAGGACAGGAGGAGCGGGAGCAGATACGCAGTATTTT
d_gene: TRBD2
v_gene: TRBV6-5
abundance: once
j_gene: TRBJ2-3

CDR3aa: CASSAGLRSYEQYF
CDR3nt: TGTGCCAGTAGTGCAGGACTAAGGTCCTACGAGCAGTACTTC
d_gene: NA
v_gene: TRBV19
abundance: few
j_gene: TRBJ2-7

CDR3aa: CASSGLGQGRNTEAFF
CDR3nt: TGTGCCAGCAGTGGCCTCGGACAGGGAAGGAACACTGAAGCTTTCTTT
d_gene: TRBD1
v_gene: TRBV28
abundance: NA
j_gene: TRBJ1-1

CDR3aa: CASWGGNSYNEQFF
CDR3nt: TGTGCCAGCTGGGGGGGAAACTCCTACAATGAGCAGTTCTTC
d_gene: TRBD2
v_gene: TRBV18
abundance: NA
j_gene: TRBJ2-1

CDR3aa: CASRPDSYRFDIQYF
CDR3nt: TGTGCCAGTAGGCCTGATTCGTACAGGTTTGACATTCAGTACTTC
d_gene: NA
v_gene: TRBV19
abundance: NA
j_gene: TRBJ2-4

CDR3aa: CASTPGGTQESEQYF
CDR3nt: TGTGCCAGCACTCCGGGGGGAACCCAGGAGTCCGAGCAGTACTTC
d_gene: TRBD2
v_gene: TRBV28
abundance: NA
j_gene: TRBJ2-7

CDR3aa: CASSYVQSLSGNTIYF
CDR3nt: TGTGCCAGCAGTTACGTCCAGTCCCTCTCTGGAAACACCATATATTTT
d_gene: NA
v_gene: TRBV6-6
abundance: NA
j_gene: TRBJ1-3

CDR3aa: CASRLPTGSNQPQHF
CDR3nt: TGTGCCAGCAGATTACCGACAGGAAGCAATCAGCCCCAGCATTTT
d_gene: NA
v_gene: TRBV28
abundance: NA
j_gene: TRBJ1-5

CDR3aa: CASSSTGGYGANVLTF
CDR3nt: TGTGCCAGCAGCTCAACAGGGGGCTATGGGGCCAACGTCCTGACTTTC
d_gene: TRBD1
v_gene: TRBV7-3
abundance: NA
j_gene: TRBJ2-6

CDR3aa: CATSEAGNTEAFF
CDR3nt: TGTGCCACCAGTGAAGCAGGGAACACTGAAGCTTTCTTT
d_gene: NA
v_gene: TRBV24-1
abundance: NA
j_gene: TRBJ1-1

CDR3aa: CASSLGGRGETQYF
CDR3nt: TGTGCCAGCAGCTTGGGTGGAAGGGGGGAGACCCAGTACTTC
d_gene: NA
v_gene: TRBV5-6
abundance: NA
j_gene: TRBJ2-5

CDR3aa: CSVGADGDNEQFF
CDR3nt: TGCAGCGTTGGGGCCGACGGGGACAATGAGCAGTTCTTC
d_gene: NA
v_gene: TRBV29-1
abundance: NA
j_gene: TRBJ2-1

CDR3aa: CASSLQGNTEAFF
CDR3nt: TGTGCCAGCTCACTTCAGGGGAACACTGAAGCTTTCTTT
d_gene: NA
v_gene: TRBV18
abundance: once
j_gene: TRBJ1-1

CDR3aa: CASSPLDADTQYF
CDR3nt: TGTGCCAGCTCACCCCTAGACGCAGATACGCAGTATTTT
d_gene: NA
v_gene: TRBV18
abundance: once
j_gene: TRBJ2-3

CDR3aa: CASSFSGGAVEQFF
CDR3nt: TGTGCCAGCAGCTTTAGCGGGGGGGCGGTTGAGCAGTTCTTC
d_gene: TRBD2
v_gene: TRBV7-8
abundance: NA
j_gene: TRBJ2-1

CDR3aa: CARKTGEAQPQHF
CDR3nt: TGCGCCAGAAAGACAGGGGAGGCTCAGCCCCAGCATTTT
d_gene: TRBD1
v_gene: TRBV10-1
abundance: NA
j_gene: TRBJ1-5

CDR3aa: CASSSRTGNYYGYTF
CDR3nt: TGTGCCAGCAGCTCCAGGACAGGCAACTACTATGGCTACACCTTC
d_gene: TRBD1
v_gene: TRBV7-2
abundance: NA
j_gene: TRBJ1-2

CDR3aa: CAIPPGVAEGTDTQYF
CDR3nt: TGTGCCATCCCGCCGGGGGTAGCGGAAGGCACAGATACGCAGTATTTT
d_gene: NA
v_gene: TRBV7-9
abundance: NA
j_gene: TRBJ2-3

CDR3aa: CASSQDSGSGYSYEQYF
CDR3nt: TGCGCCAGCAGCCAAGATAGTGGTAGCGGGTACTCCTACGAGCAGTACTTC
d_gene: TRBD2
v_gene: TRBV4-1
abundance: NA
j_gene: TRBJ2-7

CDR3aa: CASRQSSYNEQFF
CDR3nt: TGTGCCAGCAGACAGAGCTCCTACAATGAGCAGTTCTTC
d_gene: NA
v_gene: TRBV7-2
abundance: NA
j_gene: TRBJ2-1

CDR3aa: CAWSTGGGETQYF
CDR3nt: TGTGCCTGGAGTACAGGGGGCGGGGAGACCCAGTACTTC
d_gene: TRBD1
v_gene: TRBV30
abundance: NA
j_gene: TRBJ2-5

CDR3aa: CASSPGTSGGIQETQYF
CDR3nt: TGTGCCAGCAGCCCGGGGACTAGCGGGGGGATCCAAGAGACCCAGTACTTC
d_gene: TRBD2
v_gene: TRBV5-8
abundance: NA
j_gene: TRBJ2-5

CDR3aa: CSVEGETNEKLFF
CDR3nt: TGCAGCGTTGAAGGAGAAACTAATGAAAAACTGTTTTTT
d_gene: NA
v_gene: TRBV29-1
abundance: NA
j_gene: TRBJ1-4

CDR3aa: CSVESWETQYF
CDR3nt: TGCAGCGTGGAGTCATGGGAGACCCAGTACTTC
d_gene: NA
v_gene: TRBV29-1
abundance: NA
j_gene: TRBJ2-5

CDR3aa: CASSLYLNTEAFF
CDR3nt: TGTGCCAGCAGCTTGTACTTGAACACTGAAGCTTTCTTT
d_gene: NA
v_gene: TRBV5-8
abundance: NA
j_gene: TRBJ1-1

CDR3aa: CASSQAAWTSGIYEQYF
CDR3nt: TGTGCCAGCAGCCAAGCAGCCTGGACTAGCGGGATCTACGAGCAGTACTTC
d_gene: TRBD2
v_gene: TRBV4-2
abundance: NA
j_gene: TRBJ2-7

CDR3aa: CASSQDSGEPYGYTF
CDR3nt: TGCGCCAGCAGCCAAGATTCGGGGGAGCCCTATGGCTACACCTTC
d_gene: NA
v_gene: TRBV4-3
abundance: NA
j_gene: TRBJ1-2

CDR3aa: CASSELRQGLNTEAFF
CDR3nt: TGTGCCAGCAGTGAATTACGACAGGGATTGAACACTGAAGCTTTCTTT
d_gene: TRBD1
v_gene: TRBV25-1
abundance: NA
j_gene: TRBJ1-1

CDR3aa: CASSLNREGTEAFF
CDR3nt: TGTGCCAGCAGCTTAAACAGGGAGGGTACTGAAGCTTTCTTT
d_gene: NA
v_gene: TRBV7-2
abundance: NA
j_gene: TRBJ1-1

CDR3aa: CASSPVTGSSGQPQHF
CDR3nt: TGTGCCAGTAGTCCGGTCACAGGGAGTTCAGGTCAGCCCCAGCATTTT
d_gene: NA
v_gene: TRBV19
abundance: once
j_gene: TRBJ1-5

CDR3aa: CASSHPPGLGDQPQHF
CDR3nt: TGTGCCAGCAGTCACCCTCCCGGTTTAGGGGATCAGCCCCAGCATTTT
d_gene: NA
v_gene: TRBV28
abundance: NA
j_gene: TRBJ1-5

CDR3aa: CASSPKAVGGQDGYTF
CDR3nt: TGTGCCAGCAGCCCAAAAGCAGTCGGGGGTCAGGATGGCTACACCTTC
d_gene: NA
v_gene: TRBV7-9
abundance: NA
j_gene: TRBJ1-2

CDR3aa: CASSLGLGTHQPQHF
CDR3nt: TGTGCCAGCAGTTTAGGACTCGGTACCCATCAGCCCCAGCATTTT
d_gene: NA
v_gene: TRBV28
abundance: NA
j_gene: TRBJ1-5

CDR3aa: CASSHTGTSGHNEQFF
CDR3nt: TGTGCCAGCAGCCATACCGGGACTAGCGGCCACAATGAGCAGTTCTTC
d_gene: TRBD2
v_gene: TRBV3-1/TRBV3-2
abundance: NA
j_gene: TRBJ2-1

CDR3aa: CAWSGGRDRFTDTQYF
CDR3nt: TGTGCCTGGAGTGGAGGCCGGGACAGGTTCACAGATACGCAGTATTTT
d_gene: TRBD1
v_gene: TRBV30
abundance: few
j_gene: TRBJ2-3

CDR3aa: CASSATGMNQPQHF
CDR3nt: TGTGCCAGCAGCGCCACAGGGATGAATCAGCCCCAGCATTTT
d_gene: NA
v_gene: TRBV9
abundance: NA
j_gene: TRBJ1-5

CDR3aa: CASSTSWDRQPQHF
CDR3nt: TGTGCCAGTAGTACCTCCTGGGACAGACAGCCCCAGCATTTT
d_gene: TRBD1
v_gene: TRBV19
abundance: NA
j_gene: TRBJ1-5

CDR3aa: CATSETQYGYTF
CDR3nt: TGTGCCACCAGTGAAACACAGTATGGCTACACCTTC
d_gene: NA
v_gene: TRBV24-1
abundance: NA
j_gene: TRBJ1-2

CDR3aa: CASSLTGESNSPLHF
CDR3nt: TGTGCCAGCAGCCTAACAGGGGAAAGCAATTCACCCCTCCACTTT
d_gene: TRBD1
v_gene: TRBV11-2
abundance: NA
j_gene: TRBJ1-6

CDR3aa: CASSPQGSNQPQHF
CDR3nt: TGTGCCAGCAGCCCCCAGGGGAGCAATCAGCCCCAGCATTTT
d_gene: NA
v_gene: TRBV6-5
abundance: NA
j_gene: TRBJ1-5

CDR3aa: CASSLLGGAETQYF
CDR3nt: TGTGCCAGCAGCTTACTGGGGGGGGCAGAGACCCAGTACTTC
d_gene: NA
v_gene: TRBV7-9
abundance: NA
j_gene: TRBJ2-5

CDR3aa: CASSPAGRVNTGELFF
CDR3nt: TGTGCCAGCTCACCCGCGGGGCGGGTCAACACCGGGGAGCTGTTTTTT
d_gene: NA
v_gene: TRBV18
abundance: NA
j_gene: TRBJ2-2

CDR3aa: CASSYSPGQGAYGYTF
CDR3nt: TGTGCCAGCAGCTATTCACCTGGACAGGGGGCCTATGGCTACACCTTC
d_gene: TRBD1
v_gene: TRBV7-2
abundance: NA
j_gene: TRBJ1-2

CDR3aa: CASSVGLAGGNRELFF
CDR3nt: TGTGCCAGCAGCGTAGGACTAGCGGGGGGCAACCGGGAGCTGTTTTTT
d_gene: TRBD2
v_gene: TRBV9
abundance: NA
j_gene: TRBJ2-2